Detailed here is one TCR beta chain. Authors' data handling: Estimates of nucleated cell counts were drawn from the amplification of reference gene primers. Assay used: immunoSEQ multiplex PCR; TCRdb lists only in-frame clones, some missing. V, J and clone size reflect that table, while D and trimming were determined from the DNA. The table lists 130,000 to 150,000 clones, around 90% of them singletons, with 1.5% to 2% in the top ten. The CDR3 has 12 amino acids. The data derive from a study of blood T cell repertoires in COVID-19. Study at large: Both acute and convalescent COVID-19 samples were obtained from the United States, Italy and Spain.

What was sequenced was peripheral blood. The J gene is TRBJ1-1, the V gene TRBV21-1. TRBV21-1 is tagged as a pseudogene. The TCR comes from a man in his 70s with acute or convalescent COVID-19. This CDR3 reads CASRRGGPIAFF. The CDR3 coding sequence is TGTGCCAGCCGAAGGGGGGGCCCGATAGCTTTCTTT.